Described below is a single TCR beta chain sequence and its context. Original methodology: Researchers report that nucleated cell counts were estimated from reference gene primer amplification. Some clones are missing from TCRdb's copy, which holds only in-frame ones; the method was immunoSEQ multiplex PCR. The DNA gave D and trimming, while V, J and clone size come from that table. Of 100,000 to 150,000 clones in the sample, around 86% were seen once. This sample was taken from a study of blood T cell repertoires in COVID-19. Germline-derived CDR1 and CDR2 are WSHSY and SAAADI. The CDR3 totals 16 residues. Trimming took off 8 bases at V and 0 bases at J, with 16 bases between the two ends.

Input material: peripheral blood. This TCR derives from a woman aged 70-85 years with COVID-19, enrolled during active disease. J is TRBJ2-2 and V is TRBV10-2, with D maybe TRBD2 (5 bases). CDR3 DNA: TGCGCCAGCCTGGCGGGCAGCGGAACGAACACCGGGGAGCTGTTTTTT. Amino acids: CASLAGSGTNTGELFF.